Described below is a single TCR beta chain sequence and its context. Antigen specificity is unknown. A patient was excluded if there was uncontrolled infection, other autoimmune disease, pregnancy or lactation. The diagnostic basis comprised clinical symptoms, serum thyroxine and TRAb, thyroid ultrasound and orbital computed tomography. TCR beta CDR3 sequences were amplified from RNA transcripts. A set of HTBI primers served as the primers for a first-round RT-PCR of the TCR CDR3. TCRdb re-derived calls from the multiplex PCR reads in MiXCR, one entry per CDR3 protein. The data contain around 500,000 distinct CDR3 sequences, roughly 16% of them singletons. With 1 base removed from V and 3 bases from J, the gap between germline ends came to 11 bases. The germline CDR1 and CDR2 sequences are MNHEY and SMNVEV (reference sequence). CDR3 size: 15 residues. The data belong to a study of T cells in Graves' hyperthyroidism and ophthalmopathy.

Study conclusions and caveats: Most thyroid clonotypes with frequency above 0.001 were detected in blood.

The specimen sequenced was blood. The clonotype originates from a woman in her 30s with Graves' ophthalmopathy. The chain is built from TRBV27 and TRBJ2-3, with D unresolved. For the CDR3, the DNA is TGTGCCAGCAGTTTATTTGGTCCAATAACAGATACGCAGTATTTT. Translating gives CASSLFGPITDTQYF.